Only a few counts were recorded for the clone carrying this T cell receptor (beta chain). The antigen remains undetermined. The data derive from a study of blood T cells in healthy people across ages. Study background: Researchers report that template switching captured about one barcoded beta molecule per two T cells.

Study-wide findings and caveats: When set beside aged donors, long-lived donors presented more naive CD4+ cells and higher diversity.

The germline V gene has CDR1 MNHNS and CDR2 SASEGT. Trimming took 6 bases from V and 0 from J, leaving 12 bases between them. CDR3 length: 16 residues. The authors ran a second PCR of about 6 to 12 cycles using a sample-barcoded 5' primer and a J-beta primer mix. Each cDNA molecule was tagged by a template-switch adaptor with 12 random nucleotides. TCRdb reanalysed the 5' RACE reads using MiXCR and keeps one entry per CDR3 protein. The table has about 1,800,000 distinct CDR3 sequences, 28% seen once. The receptor's source is a woman younger than 45 in good health. The sequencing input was blood. The chain uses TRBV6-1 and TRBJ2-6, with D tentatively TRBD1 (6 bases). CDR3 protein: CASSPTGPSGANVLTF. In DNA, the CDR3 is TGTGCCAGCAGCCCGACAGGCCCCTCTGGGGCCAACGTCCTGACTTTC.